This T cell receptor beta chain was retrieved from a study of blood T cell repertoires in COVID-19. Turning to the study itself: The United States, Italy and Spain were the sources of the acute and convalescent COVID-19 samples. T cells, B-cell-depleted T cells, or PBMCs provided the cDNA or gDNA that served as material.

The V gene's germline CDR1 is LNHDA and CDR2 SQIVND (reference sequence). There are 11 residues in the CDR3. The V and J ends lost 5 bases and 6 bases respectively, with 6 bases between them. Per the study methods: Researchers report that nucleated cell counts were estimated from reference gene primer amplification. The repertoire was sequenced with immunoSEQ multiplex PCR; TCRdb's copy has only in-frame clones and lacks some. V and J calls and clone size follow that table, whereas D and trimming were derived from the DNA. The sample holds around 100,000 clones, around 87% seen once. The clonotype was recovered from an elderly woman with acute or convalescent COVID-19. The rearrangement joins TRBV19 to TRBJ2-3; tentative D call: TRBD2 (6 bases). The sequencing input was peripheral blood. CDR3 amino acids: CASSRGDTQYF. In nucleotides, the CDR3 is TGTGCCAGTAGTCGGGGGGATACGCAGTATTTT.